These T cell receptor beta chains were read from a single sample in a study of radiotherapy plus CTLA-4 blockade in lung cancer. Assay: immunoSEQ multiplex PCR; the TCRdb copy retains only in-frame clones and omits some. The repertoire has some 52,000 clones, around four fifths of them found once; the top ten carry roughly 3.5%. The sample in question was peripheral blood, obtained from a patient treated with radiotherapy plus ipilimumab. The source is a human donor with non-small cell lung cancer who had a partial response to radiotherapy plus ipilimumab. Each CDR3 is given without its conserved first and last residue.

v_call	j_call	cdr3_aa
TRBV5-1	TRBJ2-3	ASSFLAGVGDTQY
TRBV19	TRBJ2-5	ASSMSGGSETQY
TRBV7-2	TRBJ1-2	ASSLEGVRAYYGYT
TRBV4-1	TRBJ2-7	ASSHAPAGTGNYEQY
TRBV5-1	TRBJ2-7	ASSPGNYEQY
TRBV29-1	TRBJ2-7	SVENGGETYEQY
TRBV18	TRBJ2-5	ASSPVTGVETQY
TRBV7-3	TRBJ2-3	ASSPREVGGRRDTQY
TRBV7-9	TRBJ1-2	ASSFSGQGQGGYT
TRBV6-1	TRBJ1-4	ASSTQGRINEKLF
TRBV11-1	TRBJ2-3	ASTHQGYPTDTQY
TRBV5-4	TRBJ2-7	ASSPEQGSYEQY
TRBV2	TRBJ2-7	ASSEAEDGPYEQY
TRBV5-1	TRBJ1-1	ASSLFPGANTEAF
TRBV5-1	TRBJ2-7	ASSLYRGDWYEQY
TRBV7-9	TRBJ1-2	ASSVRDREYYGYT
TRBV19	TRBJ2-5	ASSIPSGGAYETQY
TRBV7-3	TRBJ2-7	ASSSLGGLSEQY
TRBV5-1	TRBJ2-2	ASSFPGWTGELF
TRBV6-5	TRBJ1-1	ASSFGGEAF
TRBV7-3	TRBJ2-3	ASSLSRLAGGYTDTQY
TRBV6-5	TRBJ1-2	ASRVTGGYYGYT
TRBV5-5	TRBJ1-3	ASSATGSGNTIY
TRBV9	TRBJ2-6	ASSEGALGANVLT
TRBV5-6	TRBJ1-2	ASSPGQAGFGYT
TRBV7-2	TRBJ1-3	ASSLPGSGNTIY
TRBV7-2	TRBJ2-7	ASSRVDLSYEQY
TRBV18	TRBJ1-3	ASSPPTSSGNTIY
TRBV5-1	TRBJ2-7	ASSLEGYYEQY
TRBV11-3	TRBJ2-1	ASSSRGSGGPVYNEQF
TRBV18	TRBJ2-1	ASSQDMGSFGNEQF
TRBV4-3	TRBJ2-2	ASSQNTANTGELF
TRBV6-5	TRBJ1-1	ASSQTGVTEAF
TRBV29-1	TRBJ2-7	SVTILGALGEQY
TRBV10-3	TRBJ1-4	AISSTGWEKLF
TRBV29-1	TRBJ2-7	SVGLSEQY